This record concerns one TCR beta chain sequence. Its target is not known. The data are from a study of shared clonotypes between healthy human individuals. Genomic DNA of every subset was divided equally among multiple immunoSEQ plates. Only in-frame clones appear in the TCRdb table, and some are missing; sequencing was by immunoSEQ multiplex PCR. The sample has around 700,000 clones; roughly 73% are singletons. V shed 1 base and J shed 7 bases, with 8 bases lying between them. Germline V gene data show CDR1 as SEHNR and CDR2 as FQNEAQ (reference sequence). This CDR3 comprises 13 residues. General observations from the study: Lower generation probabilities were found for non-shared clonotypes than for those shared by all four donors. Donors were few, which limited the genetic and exposure-history diversity represented.

Sequences were obtained from memory CD4+ T cells sorted from blood. Indicated subset: CD45RA-negative fraction. The clonotype was recovered from a woman between 25 and 40 years old in good health. The chain recombines TRBV7-9 with TRBJ1-5; D gene ambiguous. CDR3 residues: CASSLEVGQPQHF. In nucleotides, the CDR3 is TGTGCCAGCAGCTTAGAGGTGGGGCAGCCCCAGCATTTT.